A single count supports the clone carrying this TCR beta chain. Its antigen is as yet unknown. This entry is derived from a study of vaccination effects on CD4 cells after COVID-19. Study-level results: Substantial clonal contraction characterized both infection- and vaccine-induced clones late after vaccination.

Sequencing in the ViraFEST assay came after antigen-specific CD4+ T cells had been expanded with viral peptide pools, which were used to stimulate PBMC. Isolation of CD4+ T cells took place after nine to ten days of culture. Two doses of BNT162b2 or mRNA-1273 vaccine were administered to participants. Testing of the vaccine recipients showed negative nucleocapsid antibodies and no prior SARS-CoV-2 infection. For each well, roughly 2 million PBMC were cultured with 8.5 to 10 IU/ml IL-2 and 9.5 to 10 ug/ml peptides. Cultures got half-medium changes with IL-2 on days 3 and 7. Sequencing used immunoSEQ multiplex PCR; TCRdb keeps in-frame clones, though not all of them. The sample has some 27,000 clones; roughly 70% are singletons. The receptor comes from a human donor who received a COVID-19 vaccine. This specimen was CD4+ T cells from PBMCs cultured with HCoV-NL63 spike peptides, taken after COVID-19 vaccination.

CDR3 amino acids: CASSPQPSGTDTQYF. Written as DNA, the CDR3 is TGTGCCAGCAGCCCACAGCCTAGCGGGACAGATACGCAGTATTTT. This chain connects TRBV7-8 to TRBJ2-3; TRBD2 agrees at 8 bases. Per germline, CDR1 SGHVS and CDR2 FQNEAQ. Losses at the gene ends were 5 bases for V and 3 bases for J; bases not matched to a gene: 7. This CDR3 is 15 amino acids long. The whole variable domain, filled in from reference TRBV7-8 and TRBJ2-3, reads GAGVSQSPRYKVAKRGQDVALRCDPISGHVSLFWYQQALGQGPEFLTYFQNEAQLDKSGLPSDRFFAERPEGSVSTLKIQRTQQEDSAVYLCASSPQPSGTDTQYFGPGTRLTVL.